The rows below give T cell receptor beta chains drawn from one sample of a study of T-cell memory formation after mild COVID-19. MiXCR, applied by TCRdb to the 5' RACE reads, yields one record per CDR3 protein. Of some 280,000 distinct CDR3 sequences in the sample, around 15% were seen once. The specimen was PBMCs or a T cell subset sorted from them (not recorded which). These receptors were collected from a man younger than 35 who had mild COVID-19 (a few samples of this study predate the infection). Cell type and time point are not known. CDR3s include the opening cysteine and the closing phenylalanine or tryptophan. A D gene is named only where the DNA matches it firmly. The size field is filled for only some rows; it gives once, few, many or a size class.

J gene: TRBJ1-1
D gene: NA
V gene: TRBV7-9
clone size: few
CDR3 DNA: TGTGCCAGCATCCAGGGGTCCAAGCGGGAAGCTTTCTTT
CDR3 protein: CASIQGSKREAFF

J gene: TRBJ2-3
D gene: TRBD2
V gene: TRBV10-2
clone size: few
CDR3 DNA: TGCGCCAGGGAGAGCGGGGCCTTCACAGATACGCAGTATTTT
CDR3 protein: CARESGAFTDTQYF

J gene: TRBJ2-7
D gene: TRBD1
V gene: TRBV4-1
clone size: NA
CDR3 DNA: TGCGCCAGCAGCCCGTCCGGACAGGGGTACTCCTACGAGCAGTACTTC
CDR3 protein: CASSPSGQGYSYEQYF

J gene: TRBJ1-2
D gene: NA
V gene: TRBV4-3
clone size: few
CDR3 DNA: TGCGCCAGCAGCTCTACAATGGTGGAGTATGGCTACACCTTC
CDR3 protein: CASSSTMVEYGYTF

J gene: TRBJ1-2
D gene: TRBD1
V gene: TRBV9
clone size: few
CDR3 DNA: TGTGCCAGCAGCGTAGTCCCAGGGGGTGGCTACACCTTC
CDR3 protein: CASSVVPGGGYTF

J gene: TRBJ1-6
D gene: NA
V gene: TRBV4-3
clone size: NA
CDR3 DNA: TGCGCCAGCAGCGCCAAGGCCGATTCACCCCTCCACTTT
CDR3 protein: CASSAKADSPLHF

J gene: TRBJ1-6
D gene: TRBD1
V gene: TRBV6-4
clone size: NA
CDR3 DNA: TGTGCCAGCAGTTTCACAGGGGTCTCACCCCTCCACTTT
CDR3 protein: CASSFTGVSPLHF

J gene: TRBJ2-1
D gene: TRBD2
V gene: TRBV12-3/TRBV12-4
clone size: few
CDR3 DNA: TGTGCCAGCAGTTTTAGCCCCCCCACTAGCGCGGCGATTTCGGAGCAGTTCTTC
CDR3 protein: CASSFSPPTSAAISEQFF

J gene: TRBJ2-3
D gene: TRBD1
V gene: TRBV12-3/TRBV12-4
clone size: NA
CDR3 DNA: TGTGCCAGCATCCTGACAGGGGGCCGGGATACGCAGTATTTT
CDR3 protein: CASILTGGRDTQYF

J gene: TRBJ2-3
D gene: NA
V gene: TRBV2
clone size: few
CDR3 DNA: TGTGCCAGCCCATGGTCTGATACGCAGTATTTT
CDR3 protein: CASPWSDTQYF

J gene: TRBJ2-5
D gene: NA
V gene: TRBV10-3
clone size: NA
CDR3 DNA: TGTGCCATCACGCAGGAGCTCCAAGAGACCCAGTACTTC
CDR3 protein: CAITQELQETQYF

J gene: TRBJ2-3
D gene: NA
V gene: TRBV7-3
clone size: few
CDR3 DNA: TGTGCCAGCAGCTTAAGTTGGGGACATGGCACAGATACGCAGTATTTT
CDR3 protein: CASSLSWGHGTDTQYF

J gene: TRBJ2-7
D gene: NA
V gene: TRBV3-1
clone size: NA
CDR3 DNA: TGTGCCAGCAGCCAAGTATTAGAGGGACAGTACTTC
CDR3 protein: CASSQVLEGQYF

J gene: TRBJ2-7
D gene: NA
V gene: TRBV12-3/TRBV12-4
clone size: few
CDR3 DNA: TGTGCCAGCAGGCCGACAGCTTCCTACGAGCAGTACTTC
CDR3 protein: CASRPTASYEQYF

J gene: TRBJ2-2
D gene: NA
V gene: TRBV6-5
clone size: few
CDR3 DNA: TGTGCCAGCAGAGTGAGGCCCGGGGAGCTGTTTTTT
CDR3 protein: CASRVRPGELFF

J gene: TRBJ2-1
D gene: TRBD2
V gene: TRBV27
clone size: few
CDR3 DNA: TGTGCCAGCAGTTTGCCTGGGGGGGGCTACAATGAGCAGTTCTTC
CDR3 protein: CASSLPGGGYNEQFF

J gene: TRBJ2-7
D gene: NA
V gene: TRBV6-5
clone size: many
CDR3 DNA: TGTGCCAGCAGGGGCGTTGGCTTCGGCGAGCAGTACTTC
CDR3 protein: CASRGVGFGEQYF

J gene: TRBJ2-1
D gene: TRBD2
V gene: TRBV28
clone size: many
CDR3 DNA: TGTGCCAGCAGCCGACTAGCGGGGGGATACAATGAGCAGTTCTTC
CDR3 protein: CASSRLAGGYNEQFF

J gene: TRBJ2-3
D gene: NA
V gene: TRBV9
clone size: NA
CDR3 DNA: TGTGCCAGCAGCGTACAGGGATTCTCAGGGGATACGCAGTATTTT
CDR3 protein: CASSVQGFSGDTQYF

J gene: TRBJ2-3
D gene: TRBD1
V gene: TRBV20-1
clone size: few
CDR3 DNA: TGCAGTGCAAGGATGCAGGGGGCAGATACGCAGTATTTT
CDR3 protein: CSARMQGADTQYF

J gene: TRBJ1-1
D gene: NA
V gene: TRBV5-1
clone size: NA
CDR3 DNA: TGCGCCAGCAAGGAGCAGGGATCGGTGAACACTGAAGCTTTCTTT
CDR3 protein: CASKEQGSVNTEAFF

J gene: TRBJ2-3
D gene: TRBD2
V gene: TRBV6-5
clone size: NA
CDR3 DNA: TGTGCCAGCAGGGGACTAGAGACAGATACGCAGTATTTT
CDR3 protein: CASRGLETDTQYF

J gene: TRBJ2-6
D gene: NA
V gene: TRBV20-1
clone size: NA
CDR3 DNA: TGCAGTGTTCAGAAGGGGTTCTCTGGGGCCAACGTCCTGACTTTC
CDR3 protein: CSVQKGFSGANVLTF

J gene: TRBJ1-4
D gene: TRBD1
V gene: TRBV7-9
clone size: NA
CDR3 DNA: TGTGCCAGCAGCTTCACAGGGGGGAATGAAAAACTGTTTTTT
CDR3 protein: CASSFTGGNEKLFF

J gene: TRBJ1-1
D gene: NA
V gene: TRBV11-2
clone size: few
CDR3 DNA: TGTGCCAGCACCGCCGGGAAGGCTGAAGCTTTCTTT
CDR3 protein: CASTAGKAEAFF

J gene: TRBJ2-7
D gene: NA
V gene: TRBV6-5
clone size: NA
CDR3 DNA: TGTGCCAGCAGTGACACAGGGTTCGAGGACTACGAGCAGTACTTC
CDR3 protein: CASSDTGFEDYEQYF

J gene: TRBJ1-2
D gene: NA
V gene: TRBV20-1
clone size: NA
CDR3 DNA: TGCAGTGCTACCCTCCAGAGTGATGGCTACACCTTC
CDR3 protein: CSATLQSDGYTF

J gene: TRBJ2-3
D gene: NA
V gene: TRBV6-2/TRBV6-3
clone size: NA
CDR3 DNA: TGTGCCAGCCGAAGGGAGAGCACAGATACGCAGTATTTT
CDR3 protein: CASRRESTDTQYF

J gene: TRBJ2-3
D gene: NA
V gene: TRBV12-5
clone size: few
CDR3 DNA: TGTGCTAGTGGCCCTCCCACACTACTTGGGCGCACAGATACGCAGTATTTT
CDR3 protein: CASGPPTLLGRTDTQYF

J gene: TRBJ1-5
D gene: NA
V gene: TRBV5-1
clone size: many
CDR3 DNA: TGCGCCAGCAGACAGGGAGGCAATCAGCCCCAGCATTTT
CDR3 protein: CASRQGGNQPQHF

J gene: TRBJ1-2
D gene: NA
V gene: TRBV4-3
clone size: few
CDR3 DNA: TGCGCCAGCAGCCAAAGACCGGGGGGACGTGGCTACACCTTC
CDR3 protein: CASSQRPGGRGYTF

J gene: TRBJ1-1
D gene: NA
V gene: TRBV6-6
clone size: NA
CDR3 DNA: TGTGCCAGCAGTTACGCCCAGAACACTGAAGCTTTCTTT
CDR3 protein: CASSYAQNTEAFF

J gene: TRBJ1-1
D gene: TRBD1
V gene: TRBV7-9
clone size: NA
CDR3 DNA: TGTGCCAGCAGCTCACAGGGGCAAAAGGAAGAAGCTTTCTTT
CDR3 protein: CASSSQGQKEEAFF

J gene: TRBJ1-2
D gene: NA
V gene: TRBV6-5
clone size: once
CDR3 DNA: TGTGCCAGCGGAGCGGTGGCCTATGGCTACACCTTC
CDR3 protein: CASGAVAYGYTF

J gene: TRBJ2-5
D gene: NA
V gene: TRBV29-1
clone size: few
CDR3 DNA: TGCAGCGTGGCCCCCGGGCACCCCCAGTACTTC
CDR3 protein: CSVAPGHPQYF

J gene: TRBJ1-1
D gene: NA
V gene: TRBV7-2
clone size: NA
CDR3 DNA: TGTGCCAGCAGCTTAAGGGTCGGCGGGACCCCCACTGAAGCTTTCTTT
CDR3 protein: CASSLRVGGTPTEAFF

J gene: TRBJ2-5
D gene: TRBD2
V gene: TRBV4-2
clone size: NA
CDR3 DNA: TGTGCCAGCAGCCAAGATCTGGCTAGCGGGGGGCGGTACCAAGAGACCCAGTACTTC
CDR3 protein: CASSQDLASGGRYQETQYF

J gene: TRBJ2-3
D gene: TRBD2
V gene: TRBV7-9
clone size: NA
CDR3 DNA: TGTGCCAGCAGCCCCGCCCCTGGGACTAGCGGGGACACAGATACGCAGTATTTT
CDR3 protein: CASSPAPGTSGDTDTQYF

J gene: TRBJ2-1
D gene: TRBD2
V gene: TRBV4-1
clone size: many
CDR3 DNA: TGCGCCAGCAGCCATAATCCGGGACTAGCTGTAAATGAGCAGTTCTTC
CDR3 protein: CASSHNPGLAVNEQFF

J gene: TRBJ1-1
D gene: NA
V gene: TRBV6-6
clone size: few
CDR3 DNA: TGTGCCAGCAGCCCGATTGGGGGGACTGAAGCTTTCTTT
CDR3 protein: CASSPIGGTEAFF

J gene: TRBJ1-6
D gene: NA
V gene: TRBV9
clone size: NA
CDR3 DNA: TGTGCCAGCAGGTCGGACTTCTCCTATAATTCACCCCTCCACTTT
CDR3 protein: CASRSDFSYNSPLHF

J gene: TRBJ2-1
D gene: TRBD1
V gene: TRBV9
clone size: NA
CDR3 DNA: TGTGCCAGCAGCGTAGCAGGGGGCATCTACAATGAGCAGTTCTTC
CDR3 protein: CASSVAGGIYNEQFF

J gene: TRBJ2-7
D gene: NA
V gene: TRBV4-1
clone size: NA
CDR3 DNA: TGCGCCAGCAGCCAAGATTGGGGCAGCCAAGAGTACTTC
CDR3 protein: CASSQDWGSQEYF

J gene: TRBJ1-6
D gene: TRBD1
V gene: TRBV7-9
clone size: NA
CDR3 DNA: TGTGCCAGCAGCTTACACAGGGGCGGGAATTCACCCCTCCACTTT
CDR3 protein: CASSLHRGGNSPLHF

J gene: TRBJ1-5
D gene: NA
V gene: TRBV7-9
clone size: NA
CDR3 DNA: TGTGCCAGCAGCTTAGCGGAGAAACAGCCCCAGCATTTT
CDR3 protein: CASSLAEKQPQHF

J gene: TRBJ2-3
D gene: NA
V gene: TRBV29-1
clone size: few
CDR3 DNA: TGCAGCGTTGTGCGGCGGGGCGCAGATACGCAGTATTTT
CDR3 protein: CSVVRRGADTQYF

J gene: TRBJ2-5
D gene: NA
V gene: TRBV7-9
clone size: few
CDR3 DNA: TGTGCCAGCAGCTTTGGGCCCGAGACCCAGTACTTC
CDR3 protein: CASSFGPETQYF

J gene: TRBJ1-1
D gene: TRBD1
V gene: TRBV4-3
clone size: few
CDR3 DNA: TGCGCCAGCAGCCACCCGGGACAGACTAACACTGAAGCTTTCTTT
CDR3 protein: CASSHPGQTNTEAFF